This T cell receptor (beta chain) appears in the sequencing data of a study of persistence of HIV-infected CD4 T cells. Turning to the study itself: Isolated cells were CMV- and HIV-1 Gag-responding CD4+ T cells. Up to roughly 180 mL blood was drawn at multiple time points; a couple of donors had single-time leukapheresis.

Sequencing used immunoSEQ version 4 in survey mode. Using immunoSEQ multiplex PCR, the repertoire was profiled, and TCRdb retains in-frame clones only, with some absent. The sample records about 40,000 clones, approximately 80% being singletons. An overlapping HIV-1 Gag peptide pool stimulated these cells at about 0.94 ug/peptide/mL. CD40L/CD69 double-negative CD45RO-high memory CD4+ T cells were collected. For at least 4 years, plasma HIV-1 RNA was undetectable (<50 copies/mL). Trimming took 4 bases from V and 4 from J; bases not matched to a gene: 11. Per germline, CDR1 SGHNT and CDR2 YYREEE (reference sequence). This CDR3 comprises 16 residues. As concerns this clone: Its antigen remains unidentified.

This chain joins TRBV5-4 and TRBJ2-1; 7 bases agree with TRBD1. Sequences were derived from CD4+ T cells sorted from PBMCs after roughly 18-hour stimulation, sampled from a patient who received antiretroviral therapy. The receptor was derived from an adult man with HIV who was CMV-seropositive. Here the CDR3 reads CASSPPGQQNYNEQFF. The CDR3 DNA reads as TGTGCCAGCAGCCCACCGGGACAGCAGAATTACAATGAGCAGTTCTTC.